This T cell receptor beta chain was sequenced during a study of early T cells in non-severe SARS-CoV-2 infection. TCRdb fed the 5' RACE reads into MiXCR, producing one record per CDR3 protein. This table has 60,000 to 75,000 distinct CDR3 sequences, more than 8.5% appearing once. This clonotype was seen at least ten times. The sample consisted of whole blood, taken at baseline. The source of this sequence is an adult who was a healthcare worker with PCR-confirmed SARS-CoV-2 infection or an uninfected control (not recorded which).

For the CDR3, the DNA is TGTGCCAGCAGCTTCAGTGGGACAGCCTACGAGCAGTACTTC. It specifies CASSFSGTAYEQYF. The chain links TRBV7-8 to TRBJ2-7, with 7 nucleotides matching TRBD1. V shed 3 bases and J 2 bases; nucleotides not matched to a gene: 4. The CDR3 covers 14 residues. Germline V gives CDR1 SGHVS, CDR2 FQNEAQ. Filled out from reference TRBV7-8 and TRBJ2-7, the complete variable domain reads GAGVSQSPRYKVAKRGQDVALRCDPISGHVSLFWYQQALGQGPEFLTYFQNEAQLDKSGLPSDRFFAERPEGSVSTLKIQRTQQEDSAVYLCASSFSGTAYEQYFGPGTRLTVT.